This TCR beta chain was recorded in a study of control samples from healthy donors and cancer patients. CDR1 MNHEY and CDR2 SVGEGT come from the germline V gene. V was clipped by 5 bases and J by 0 bases, with 15 bases between them. This CDR3 is built from 16 residues. Some clones are missing from TCRdb's copy, which holds only in-frame ones; the method was immunoSEQ multiplex PCR. The sample holds 76,000 or so clones; around 86% are singletons and the top ten take 9.5%. Specimen: PBMCs. The chain employs TRBV6-2 or TRBV6-3 and TRBJ2-3; D gene uncertain. This TCR was recovered from a woman between 45 and 65 years old with colorectal cancer. The DNA of the CDR3 is TGTGCCAGCAGTCCCTCCGGTTGGGTTAGCACAGATACGCAGTATTTT. The encoded protein is CASSPSGWVSTDTQYF.